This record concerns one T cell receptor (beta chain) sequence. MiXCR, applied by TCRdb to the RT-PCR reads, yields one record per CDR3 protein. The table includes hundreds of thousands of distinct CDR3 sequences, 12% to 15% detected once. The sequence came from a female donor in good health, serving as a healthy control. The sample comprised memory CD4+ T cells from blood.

DNA for the CDR3: TGCGCCAGCAGCTGGGGGGGAACAGGGTCCGGCGAGCAGTACTTC. Amino acid sequence: CASSWGGTGSGEQYF. V and J are TRBV5-1 and TRBJ2-7; D may be TRBD2 (7 bases). CDR1 SGHRS and CDR2 YFSETQ come from the germline V gene. CDR3 length: 15 amino acids. V lost 3 bases, J lost 6 bases, and 19 bases lay in between. Full variable domain (outside the CDR3, taken from reference TRBV5-1 and TRBJ2-7): KAGVTQTPRYLIKTRGQQVTLSCSPISGHRSVSWYQQTPGQGLQFLFEYFSETQRNKGNFPGRFSGRQFSNSRSEMNVSTLELGDSALYLCASSWGGTGSGEQYFGPGTRLTVT.